The entry below gives a single T cell receptor beta chain sequence along with its context. Its antigen remains unknown. TCRdb's copy holds only in-frame clones and misses some; the assay was immunoSEQ multiplex PCR. The sample carries 27,000 or so clones, 70% to 90% recorded once. V lost 4 bases and J 2 bases, leaving 12 bases between the germline ends. CDR1 LNHDA and CDR2 SQIVND come from the germline V gene (reference sequence). The CDR3 consists of 15 residues. Memory CD4+ T cells were sorted as all CD4+ cells except CD45RA+CCR7+CD95- naive cells, over 98% pure. Positive selection with CD4 and CD14 microbeads isolated CD4+ T cells and monocytes. These data belong to a study of human CD4 T cells and Enterobacteriaceae. Study-level points and caveats: Broadly cross-reactive clonotypes: about 60% of the 19 ranked in the top 5%.

Sequenced: memory CD4+ T cells from blood. V usage is TRBV19 and J usage is TRBJ1-5, with D possibly matching TRBD1 (5 bases). The source is a human donor in good health. CDR3 coding DNA: TGTGCCAGTAGTACCCGGGGCTCCGGCAATCAGCCCCAGCATTTT. Protein sequence: CASSTRGSGNQPQHF.